This TCR beta chain was sequenced in a study of blood T cells in healthy people across ages. Study summary: Capture via template switching afforded approximately one barcoded beta molecule per two T cells.

Through a sample-barcoded 5' primer and a J-beta primer mix, a second PCR was run for roughly 6 to 11 cycles. MiXCR, applied by TCRdb to the 5' RACE reads, yields one record per CDR3 protein. The table records approximately 880,000 distinct CDR3 sequences, roughly 50% of them present only once. Looked up from germline, CDR1 is SNHLY and CDR2 is FYNNEI. There are 14 residues in the CDR3. The genes are TRBV2 and TRBJ2-5; D unclear. The J call could be wrong; TRBJ2-7 is a better fit for the DNA end. The clonotype was recovered from a man younger than 40 in good health. Specimen: blood. The CDR3 coding sequence is TGTGCCAGCACCCCTCAGGCAGGATATTACGAGCAGTACTTC. Translating gives CASTPQAGYYEQYF.